This T cell receptor beta chain was documented in a study of CD8 T cells in Susac syndrome. An input of about 0.5 to 1 ug of RNA was subjected to reverse transcription using random hexamers. MiXCR was run by TCRdb on the immunoSEQ multiplex PCR reads, yielding one entry per CDR3 protein. The sample gives some 130,000 distinct CDR3 sequences, about 95% of which show up once; roughly 0.13% is in the top ten. Looked up from germline, CDR1 is SGHTA and CDR2 is FQGNSA. There are 15 residues in the CDR3. J gave up 4 bases and V 3 bases, and 3 bases lay outside the gene matches. This sequence was found in a human donor with multiple sclerosis. What was sequenced was CD4+ T cells from PBMCs. The rearrangement uses TRBV7-2 and TRBJ2-3; TRBD2 aligns across 11 bases. Written as DNA, the CDR3 is TGTGCCAGCAGCTTCCTAGCGGGAGGAGCAGATACGCAGTATTTT. Its translation is CASSFLAGGADTQYF.